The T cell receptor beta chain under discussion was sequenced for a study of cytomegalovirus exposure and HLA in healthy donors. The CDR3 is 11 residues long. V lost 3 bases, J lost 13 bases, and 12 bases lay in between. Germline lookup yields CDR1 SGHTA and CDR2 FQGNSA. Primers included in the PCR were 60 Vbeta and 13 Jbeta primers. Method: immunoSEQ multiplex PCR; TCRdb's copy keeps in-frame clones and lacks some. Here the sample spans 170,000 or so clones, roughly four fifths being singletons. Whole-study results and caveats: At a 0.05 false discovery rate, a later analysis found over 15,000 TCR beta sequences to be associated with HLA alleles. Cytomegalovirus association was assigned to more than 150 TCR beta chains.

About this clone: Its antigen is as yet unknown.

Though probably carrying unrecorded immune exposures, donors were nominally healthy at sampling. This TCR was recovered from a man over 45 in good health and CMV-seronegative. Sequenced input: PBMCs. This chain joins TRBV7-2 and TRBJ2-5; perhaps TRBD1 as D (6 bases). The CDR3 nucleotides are TGTGCCAGCAGCTTGGCAGGGACACTGTACTTC. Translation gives CASSLAGTLYF.